The 9 T cell receptor beta chains listed next were all sequenced from one sample in a study of shared clonotypes between healthy human individuals (dated by TCRdb to 2018 to 2021). Library preparation used the immunoSEQ multiplex PCR assay. Drawn from immuneACCESS, this table holds only the in-frame rearrangements with V and J called that TCRdb kept. Clones are partly lost; checked studies trace under half to an unresolved V gene and leave the rest unexplained. Present in this sample are approximately 2,000,000 clones, about nine tenths of which were seen just once. About 0.36% of the sample rests with the top ten. The sequenced sample consisted of naive CD4+ T cells from PBMCs. The cell subset or site label of this sample denotes: CD45RA+ positively selected. The receptors come from a man between 18 and 35 years old in good health. Some clones in this sample may be carry-over from other donors' samples.

This clone came up a few times. Different DNA sequences within this sample yield the same CDR3. V is TRBV18 and J is TRBJ1-1; TRBD1 matches at 9 bases. The CDR3 runs 14 residues. The V gene end was trimmed by 6 bases and the J gene end by 5 bases; junction bases not matched to a gene: 7. In germline, CDR1 is KGHSH, CDR2 LQKENI. Written as DNA, the CDR3 is TGTGCCAGCTCCCCGGGACAGGGAAGGACTGAAGCTTTCTTT. It codes for CASSPGQGRTEAFF. Looking up the rest from reference TRBV18 and TRBJ1-1 gives the full variable domain: NAGVMQNPRHLVRRRGQEARLRCSPMKGHSHVYWYRQLPEEGLKFMVYLQKENIIDESGMPKERFSAEFPKEGPSILRIQQVVRGDSAAYFCASSPGQGRTEAFFGQGTRLTVV.

The rearrangement links TRBV5-4 to TRBJ1-5; D not resolved. Trimming pared 2 bases from V and 5 bases from J, leaving 5 bases between. Per the germline V gene, CDR1 is SGHNT and CDR2 is YYREEE (reference sequence). The CDR3 length is 12 residues. CDR3 DNA: TGTGCCAGCAGCTTCCAGGATCAGCCCCAGCATTTT. Translating it yields CASSFQDQPQHF.

This sequence joins TRBV5-1 and TRBJ2-7, with D maybe TRBD1 (5 bases). V was pared by 6 bases and J by 2 bases, with 12 bases between. The CDR3 totals 13 residues. Germline V gene sequence: CDR1 SGHRS, CDR2 YFSETQ. The DNA of the CDR3 is TGCGCCAGCACCACGGACAACACCTACGAGCAGTACTTC. Amino acids: CASTTDNTYEQYF.

As concerns this clone: Other DNA variants within this sample encode the same CDR3. This chain uses TRBV5-1 with TRBJ2-3; 7 nucleotides agree with TRBD2. V lost 0 bases and J lost 3; bases outside the gene matches: 4. Germline values: CDR1 SGHRS, CDR2 YFSETQ. The CDR3 has 15 amino acids. The CDR3 coding sequence is TGCGCCAGCAGCTTGGTGGCGGGAGCGACAGATACGCAGTATTTT. It is translated as CASSLVAGATDTQYF.

The chain carries TRBV7-2 and TRBJ2-1, with TRBD2 identical over 7 bases. In germline, CDR1 is SGHTA, CDR2 FQGNSA. The ends lost 3 bases at V and 5 bases at J; junction bases unmatched: 7. This CDR3 spans 15 amino acids. The CDR3 bases are TGTGCCAGCAGCTTGCCCCCGGGGAGGGACAATGAGCAGTTCTTC. This translates into CASSLPPGRDNEQFF.

Only one count was recorded for this clone. The chain employs TRBV2 and TRBJ1-5; no definite D call. This CDR3 has 13 residues. Trimming took off 4 bases at V and 1 base at J, with 5 bases between the two ends. The germline V gene has CDR1 SNHLY and CDR2 FYNNEI. The CDR3 region is CASSARSNQPQHF. The DNA for the CDR3 is TGTGCCAGCAGTGCCCGGAGCAATCAGCCCCAGCATTTT.

This clone has a single count. This sample includes further DNA sequences coding for the same CDR3. The genes are TRBV28 and TRBJ2-7; TRBD1 might be the D (5 bases). The CDR3 extends over 11 amino acids. The V end lost 3 bases, the J end lost 7 bases, and 7 bases lay between the germline ends. Per the germline V gene, CDR1 is MDHEN and CDR2 is SYDVKM. The CDR3 nucleotides read TGTGCCAGCAGTTTTCCAGGGGAGCAGTACTTC. It yields the protein CASSFPGEQYF.

In DNA, the CDR3 is TGTGCCAGCTCAAACAGGGGGCTTACTGAAGCTTTCTTT. Its translation: CASSNRGLTEAFF. The V call is TRBV18, the J call TRBJ1-1; TRBD1 agrees at 9 bases. Per the germline V gene, CDR1 is KGHSH and CDR2 is LQKENI. The CDR3 runs to 13 residues. Trimming cost V 5 bases and J 5 bases; bases outside gene matches: 3.

The chain carries TRBV7-9 and TRBJ2-3; 16 positions agree with TRBD2. Losses at the gene ends were 5 bases for V and 4 bases for J; bases not matched to a gene: 6. The CDR3 runs 17 residues. Germline V gene sequence: CDR1 SEHNR, CDR2 FQNEAQ (reference sequence). The CDR3: CASSPGLAGGVADTQYF. The CDR3 bases are TGTGCCAGCAGCCCGGGACTAGCGGGAGGGGTAGCAGATACGCAGTATTTT.